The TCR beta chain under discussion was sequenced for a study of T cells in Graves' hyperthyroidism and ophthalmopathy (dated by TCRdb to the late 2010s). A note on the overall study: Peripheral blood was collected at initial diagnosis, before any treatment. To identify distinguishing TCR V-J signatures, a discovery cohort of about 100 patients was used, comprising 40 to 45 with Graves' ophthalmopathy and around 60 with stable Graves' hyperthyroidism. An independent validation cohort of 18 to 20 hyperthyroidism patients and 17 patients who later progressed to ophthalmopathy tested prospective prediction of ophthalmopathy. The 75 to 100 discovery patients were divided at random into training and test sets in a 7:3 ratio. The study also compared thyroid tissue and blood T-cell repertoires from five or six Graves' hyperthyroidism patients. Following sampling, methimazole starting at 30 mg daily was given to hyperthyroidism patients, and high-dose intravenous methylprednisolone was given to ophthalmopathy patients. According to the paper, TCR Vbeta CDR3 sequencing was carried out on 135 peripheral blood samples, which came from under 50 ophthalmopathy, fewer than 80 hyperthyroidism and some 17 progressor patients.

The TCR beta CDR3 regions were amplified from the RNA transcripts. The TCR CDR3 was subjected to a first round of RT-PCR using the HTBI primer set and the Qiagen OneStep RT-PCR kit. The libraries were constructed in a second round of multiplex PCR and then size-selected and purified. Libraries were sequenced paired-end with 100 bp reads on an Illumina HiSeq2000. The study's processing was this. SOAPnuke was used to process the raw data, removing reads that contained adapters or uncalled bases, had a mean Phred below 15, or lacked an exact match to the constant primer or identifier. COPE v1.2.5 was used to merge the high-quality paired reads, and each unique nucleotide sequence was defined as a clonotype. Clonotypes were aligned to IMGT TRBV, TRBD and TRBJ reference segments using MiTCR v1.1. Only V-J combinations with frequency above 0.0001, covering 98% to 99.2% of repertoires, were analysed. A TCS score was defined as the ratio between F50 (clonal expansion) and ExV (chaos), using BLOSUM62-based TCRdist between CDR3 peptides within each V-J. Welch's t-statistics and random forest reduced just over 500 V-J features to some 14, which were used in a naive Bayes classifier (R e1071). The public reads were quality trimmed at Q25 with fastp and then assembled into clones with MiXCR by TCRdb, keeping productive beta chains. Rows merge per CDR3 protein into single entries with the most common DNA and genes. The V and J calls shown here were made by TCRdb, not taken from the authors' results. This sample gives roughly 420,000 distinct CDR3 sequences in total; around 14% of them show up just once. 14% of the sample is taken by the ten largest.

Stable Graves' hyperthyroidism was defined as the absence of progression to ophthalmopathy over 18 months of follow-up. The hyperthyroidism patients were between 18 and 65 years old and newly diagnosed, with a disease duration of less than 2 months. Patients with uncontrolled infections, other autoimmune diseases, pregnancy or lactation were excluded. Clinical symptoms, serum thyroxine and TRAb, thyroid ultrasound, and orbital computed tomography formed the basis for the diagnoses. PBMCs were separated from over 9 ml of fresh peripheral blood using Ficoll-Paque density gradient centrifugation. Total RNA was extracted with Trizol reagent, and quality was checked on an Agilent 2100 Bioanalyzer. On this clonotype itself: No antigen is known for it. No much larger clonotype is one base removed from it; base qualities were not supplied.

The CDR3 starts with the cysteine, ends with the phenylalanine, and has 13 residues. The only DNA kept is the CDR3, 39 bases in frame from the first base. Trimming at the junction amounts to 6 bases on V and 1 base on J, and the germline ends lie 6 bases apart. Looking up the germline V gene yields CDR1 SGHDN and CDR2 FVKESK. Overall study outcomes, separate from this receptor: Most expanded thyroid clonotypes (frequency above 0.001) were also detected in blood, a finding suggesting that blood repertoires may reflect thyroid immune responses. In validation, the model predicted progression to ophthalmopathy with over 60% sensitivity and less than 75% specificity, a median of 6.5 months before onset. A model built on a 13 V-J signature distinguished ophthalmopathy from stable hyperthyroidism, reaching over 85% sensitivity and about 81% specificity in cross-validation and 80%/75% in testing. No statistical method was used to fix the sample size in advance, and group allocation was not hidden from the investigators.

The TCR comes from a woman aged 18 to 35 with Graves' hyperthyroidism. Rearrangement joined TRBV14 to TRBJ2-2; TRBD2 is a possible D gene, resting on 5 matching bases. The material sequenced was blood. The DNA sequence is TGTGCCAGCAGGGCGGGGAACACCGGGGAGCTGTTTTTT. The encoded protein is CASRAGNTGELFF.